This T cell receptor (beta chain) was sequenced for a study of CD8 T cells in ankylosing spondylitis. The study, taken as a whole, reports: In ankylosing spondylitis patients, matched synovial fluid reportedly showed significant enrichment of disease-linked clones. Seemingly distinctive of ankylosing spondylitis blood was a TCR beta motif formed by eight highly homologous variants. Existing reports had already noted some motif variants in reactive arthritis synovial fluid and blood.

The J segment lost 0 bases and the V segment lost 2 bases, leaving 5 bases of the junction unmatched. The CDR3 is 18 amino acids. Per germline, CDR1 MDHEN and CDR2 SYDVKM. Using quantitative 5'-RACE with molecular barcodes, the authors made TCR beta libraries. TCRdb analysed the 5' RACE reads with MiXCR anew, one entry per CDR3 protein. This repertoire shows some 800,000 distinct CDR3 sequences, about 10% found once; its top ten account for more than 0.5%. This clonotype was counted only a few times. What it binds is unknown. The sequenced sample consisted of blood, either unsorted or a sorted T cell fraction (not recorded which). The TCR sequence derives from a male donor with ankylosing spondylitis. The rearrangement joins TRBV28 to TRBJ2-1; 12 bases map to TRBD2. This CDR3 is CASSLTSGGPRSYNEQFF. CDR3 nucleotide sequence: TGTGCCAGCAGTTTAACTAGCGGGGGGCCTCGCTCCTACAATGAGCAGTTCTTC.